This T cell receptor (beta chain) was recovered during a study of identical twins. General study results and limits: Beta out-of-frame sequences showed weaker excess twin sharing. Researchers reported excess low generation probability among twin-shared out-of-frame alpha sequences.

Germline V gene sequence: CDR1 MNHNS, CDR2 SASEGT. The CDR3 runs to 13 residues. V shed 6 bases, J shed 2 bases, and the junction held 2 bases outside the gene matches. On this clonotype: The antigen is unknown.

TCRdb called the 5' RACE reads again in MiXCR, with one record for every CDR3 protein. The sample contains hundreds of thousands of distinct CDR3 sequences, approximately 25% of which appear only once. The same data also went into a second study, on T cells expressing NK-cell markers. That report notes: Most of the eight sequenced donors tested HCMV-seropositive; one tested seronegative. Among the experiments, several used an anti-gamma-delta TCR antibody to restrict sorting to alpha-beta TCR T cells.

This receptor was identified in a woman aged 18-29 years in good health. Sequencing used CD4+ T cells sorted from blood. The chain links TRBV6-1 to TRBJ2-7, with TRBD1 matching over 9 bases. CDR3: CASSNRGPYEQYF. The CDR3 DNA is TGTGCCAGCAGCAACAGGGGGCCCTACGAGCAGTACTTC.